This TCR delta chain derives from a study of gamma-delta chains in newborns, infants, children. As for the study in general: Innate gammadelta T cells reportedly expand polyclonally right after birth, driven by microbial exposure, per the title.

As concerns this clone: This clone may be a read error of a much larger clone one base away. This specimen includes other DNA sequences encoding the same CDR3.

The CDR3 is 20 residues long. Looked up from germline, CDR1 is TVYSNPD and CDR2 is GDNSRS (reference sequence). V was clipped by 1 base and J by 0 bases; unmatched bases: 14. TCRdb used CATT to re-call clones from the reads. The sample consists of over a thousand delta-chain clones, less than 8.5% of them appearing once. The sequence was collected from a child who was a newborn, infant or young child, either healthy, febrile or measles-vaccinated (not recorded which). V is TRDV3 and J is TRDJ3, with 8 positions matching TRDD3. The source material was blood. CDR3 loop: CAFKSLGTGGCSWDTRQMFF. CDR3 coding DNA: TGTGCCTTTAAAAGTCTCGGTACTGGGGGGTGCTCCTGGGACACCCGACAGATGTTTTTC.